This record covers a single TCR beta chain. In this sample, this clonotype turned up many times. Its cognate antigen has yet to be identified. No clone much larger than this one lies a single base away; base qualities are absent. These data originate in a study of regulatory T cells in long-lasting Graves disease (dated by TCRdb to the early 2020s). Background on the whole study: In the newly diagnosed Graves' disease group, patients had been taking antithyroid drugs for less than 3 months. A total of some 35 samples underwent TCR sequencing, from roughly 13 patients with persistent Graves' disease and 20 or so patients with newly diagnosed Graves' disease. Peripheral blood TCR sequencing and RNA sequencing compared persistent Graves' disease patients with newly diagnosed Graves' disease patients. The study took place in China and was registered as a clinical trial.

The paper as a whole reports these results and caveats: More public clonotypes were shared among persistent patients (roughly 2,700) than among newly diagnosed patients (roughly 1,000). The small sample size was acknowledged by the authors as a limitation that may reduce accuracy. Sequencing and analysis were restricted to the TCR beta chain. Compared with newly diagnosed patients, patients with persistent Graves' disease had lower TCR Shannon entropy and fewer highly expanded clones, which suggests clonal expansion. Peripheral blood alone was examined, since thyroid tissue, which constituted the primary lesion, could not be accessed.

This sample's time point label indicates: newly diagnosed GD, antithyroid drugs for less than 3 months. RNA was extracted from PBMCs in TRIzol for both TCR sequencing and RNA sequencing. The diagnosis of Graves' disease was made according to American Thyroid Association guidelines. The patients came from an endocrinology department in Xi'an, China. Each patient gave 9 to 10 milliliters of peripheral blood, collected in an EDTA anticoagulant tube. PBMCs were isolated by Ficoll Paque Plus density gradient separation without further T cell sorting. An Agilent 2100 Bioanalyzer and agarose gel were used to check RNA quality, while a NanoDrop 2000 measured RNA concentration. The library was obtained by multiplex PCR. Sequencing was carried out with an Illumina HiSeq 4000. iRepertoire HTBI primers and Arm-PCR amplification of CDR3 regions were used to construct TCR beta libraries. Before sequencing, the PCR products went through gel purification. In the original analysis: Across samples, fewer than 70 TRBV and 13 to 15 TRBJ segments were identified and used for gene usage analysis of CDR3 amino acid clonotypes. COPE and FqMerger were used to merge filtered high-quality paired reads into contigs. BLAST was used to align contigs to IMGT TRBV, TRBD and TRBJ reference genes, and CDR3 was defined according to IMGT. Clonotypes above 0.1% frequency were classified as highly expanded clones. Shannon entropy served as the measure of repertoire diversity, while the Gini coefficient captured V-J evenness. Public clonotypes were defined as clonotypes shared by more than one individual. TCRdb took the public reads, trimmed them with fastp at Q25, ran MiXCR for clone calling and kept in-frame beta chains. Merged by CDR3 protein, the rows form single entries marked with the most common genes and DNA. TCRdb, rather than the study authors, made the V and J calls. This sample is represented by 450,000 to 700,000 distinct CDR3 sequences; roughly 13% of them were singletons. Of the sample, roughly a tenth is held by the ten largest clones.

A further study also used this sample, focusing on T cells in Graves' hyperthyroidism and ophthalmopathy. The second paper further reports: Stable Graves' hyperthyroidism was defined as the absence of progression to ophthalmopathy over 18 months of follow-up. The hyperthyroidism patients were between 18 and 65 years old and newly diagnosed, with a disease duration of less than 2 months. The study excluded patients with uncontrolled infections, other autoimmune diseases, pregnancy or lactation. Diagnoses relied on clinical symptoms, serum thyroxine and TRAb, thyroid ultrasound and orbital computed tomography. The first round of RT-PCR for the TCR CDR3 was performed with the HTBI primer set and the Qiagen OneStep RT-PCR kit. Blood samples also contained most of the expanded thyroid clonotypes (frequency above 0.001), which suggests that blood repertoires may reflect thyroid immune responses. A 13 V-J signature model separated ophthalmopathy from stable hyperthyroidism, with about 88% sensitivity and roughly 82% specificity in cross-validation and 80%/75% in testing. In validation, progression to ophthalmopathy was predicted by the model with 70.59% sensitivity and approximately 78% specificity, a median of roughly 6 months before onset. A discovery cohort of about a hundred patients, 43 with Graves' ophthalmopathy and approximately 57 with stable Graves' hyperthyroidism, was used to find distinguishing TCR V-J signatures. An independent validation cohort of under 20 hyperthyroidism patients and 17 patients who later progressed to ophthalmopathy tested prospective prediction of ophthalmopathy. The roughly 100 discovery patients were randomly divided into training and test sets at a 7:3 ratio. In addition, the study compared T-cell repertoires in thyroid tissue and in blood from five to seven Graves' hyperthyroidism patients. Following sampling, methimazole starting at 30 mg daily was given to hyperthyroidism patients, and high-dose intravenous methylprednisolone was given to ophthalmopathy patients. A second multiplex PCR round built the libraries, followed by size selection and purification. The libraries were sequenced on an Illumina HiSeq2000 using paired-end 100 bp reads. SOAPnuke was used to process the raw data, with reads discarded if the reads contained adapters or uncalled bases, had a mean Phred below 15, or lacked an exact constant-primer or identifier match. High-quality paired reads were merged using COPE v1.2.5, and each unique nucleotide sequence was defined as a clonotype. Clonotypes were aligned to IMGT TRBV, TRBD and TRBJ reference segments using MiTCR v1.1. The analysis was restricted to V-J combinations with a frequency above 0.0001, which together covered over 99% of the repertoires. The TCS score was defined as F50 (clonal expansion) divided by E x V (chaos), with BLOSUM62-based TCRdist calculated between CDR3 peptides within each V-J. Welch's t-statistics and random forest reduced 450 to 600 V-J features to roughly 13, which were used in a naive Bayes classifier (R e1071). No statistical method was used to fix the sample size in advance, and group allocation was not hidden from the investigators. The paper reports TCR Vbeta CDR3 sequencing of 130 to 150 peripheral blood samples: some 41 ophthalmopathy, roughly 74 hyperthyroidism and around 17 progressor patients.

This receptor was obtained from a man under 40 with Graves disease. Donor details come from another sample of the same person, matched by shared clones. Sequencing was performed on peripheral blood mononuclear cells (PBMCs), taken at new diagnosis, from a patient treated with antithyroid drugs.

CDR3 reads: CASGPHDRPLSYEQYF. The sequenced DNA is TGTGCTAGTGGTCCCCACGACAGGCCGCTTTCCTACGAGCAGTACTTC. This chain joins TRBV12-5 to TRBJ2-7; TRBD1 is a possible D gene, resting on 6 matching bases. The germline V gene gives CDR1 as LGHNT and CDR2 as FRNRAP. Trimming takes 5 bases from V and 1 base from J, and the germline ends sit 18 bases apart. Its CDR3 holds 16 amino acids, cysteine through phenylalanine. Kept here is only the CDR3 DNA, which spans 48 bases and is read in frame from base 1.